This section outlines one T cell receptor (beta chain) sequence together with its context. Its antigen is unidentified. This sample is part of a study of a mutant IDH1 vaccine in newly diagnosed glioma. Here immunoSEQ multiplex PCR was the method, and the copy in TCRdb shows in-frame clones only, minus some. The sample comprises 55,000 to 65,000 clones, roughly 84% of which are singletons, and about 4% rests with the top ten. Time point of the sample: week 35, safety follow-up. Doses of 300 ug of mutant IDH1 20-mer peptide were given with topical imiquimod. This CDR3 is 13 amino acids long. The germline V and J ends were trimmed by 5 bases and 8 bases, with 13 bases remaining between them. Germline CDR1 reads SGHVS; CDR2 reads FQNEAQ.

The specimen was PBMCs, collected from a glioma patient whose treatment included an IDH1 peptide vaccine. The clonotype comes from a man aged 25 to 45 with glioma. The chain combines TRBV7-8 with TRBJ2-1, with unresolved D. CDR3 DNA sequence: TGTGCCAGCAGCCCACCAATTAGGGATGAGCAGTTCTTC. Its protein product is CASSPPIRDEQFF.